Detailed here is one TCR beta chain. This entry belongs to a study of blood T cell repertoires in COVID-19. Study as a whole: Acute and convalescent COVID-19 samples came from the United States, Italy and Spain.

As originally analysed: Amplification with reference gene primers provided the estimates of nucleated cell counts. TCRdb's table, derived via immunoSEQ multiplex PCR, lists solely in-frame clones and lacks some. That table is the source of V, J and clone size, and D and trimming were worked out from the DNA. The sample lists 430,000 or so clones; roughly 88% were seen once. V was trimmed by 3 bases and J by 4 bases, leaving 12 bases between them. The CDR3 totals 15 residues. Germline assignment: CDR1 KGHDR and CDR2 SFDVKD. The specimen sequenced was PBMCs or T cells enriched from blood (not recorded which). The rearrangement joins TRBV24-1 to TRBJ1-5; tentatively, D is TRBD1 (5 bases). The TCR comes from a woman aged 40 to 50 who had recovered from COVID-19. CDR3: CATSDAREPNQPQHF. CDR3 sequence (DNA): TGTGCCACCAGTGATGCCAGGGAACCGAATCAGCCCCAGCATTTT.